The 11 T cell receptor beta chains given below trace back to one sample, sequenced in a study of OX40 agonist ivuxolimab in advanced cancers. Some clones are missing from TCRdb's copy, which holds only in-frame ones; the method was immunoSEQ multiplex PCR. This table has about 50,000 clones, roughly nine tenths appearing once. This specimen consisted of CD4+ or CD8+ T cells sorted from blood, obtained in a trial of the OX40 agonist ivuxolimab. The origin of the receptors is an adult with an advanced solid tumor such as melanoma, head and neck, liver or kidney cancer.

CDR3 region: CASSQSEGADEQYF. DNA of the CDR3: TGCGCCAGCAGTCAATCTGAGGGGGCGGACGAGCAGTACTTC. This rearrangement joins TRBV23-1 to TRBJ2-7; 7 positions agree with TRBD1. TRBV23-1 is identified as an open reading frame with a role that is uncertain. V dropped 0 bases and J dropped 5; count of bases not matched to a gene: 4. CDR3 length: 14 amino acids.

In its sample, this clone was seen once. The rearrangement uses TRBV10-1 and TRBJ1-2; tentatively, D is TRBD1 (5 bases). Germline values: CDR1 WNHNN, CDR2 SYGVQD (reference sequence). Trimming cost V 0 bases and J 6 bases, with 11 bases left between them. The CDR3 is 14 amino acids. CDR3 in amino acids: CASSESTGVHGYTF. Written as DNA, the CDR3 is TGCGCCAGCAGTGAGTCGACGGGGGTCCATGGCTACACCTTC.

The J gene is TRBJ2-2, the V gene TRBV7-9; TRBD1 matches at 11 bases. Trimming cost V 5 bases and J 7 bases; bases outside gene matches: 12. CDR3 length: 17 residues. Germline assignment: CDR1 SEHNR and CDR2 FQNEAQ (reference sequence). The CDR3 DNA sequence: TGTGCCAGCAGCCGACGGGACAGGGGGTTCGATATCGGGGAGCTGTTTTTT. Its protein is CASSRRDRGFDIGELFF.

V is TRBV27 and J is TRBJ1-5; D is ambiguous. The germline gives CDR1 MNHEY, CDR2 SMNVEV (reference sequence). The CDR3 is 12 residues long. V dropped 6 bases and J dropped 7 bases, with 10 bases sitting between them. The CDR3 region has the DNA TGTGCCAGCAGCTCCCGGAGCCAGCCCCAGCATTTT. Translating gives CASSSRSQPQHF.

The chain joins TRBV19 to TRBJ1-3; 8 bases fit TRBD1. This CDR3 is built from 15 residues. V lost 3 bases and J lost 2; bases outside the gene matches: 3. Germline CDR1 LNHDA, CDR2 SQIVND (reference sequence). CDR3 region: CASSISTGAGNTIYF. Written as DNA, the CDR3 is TGTGCCAGTAGTATCTCGACAGGGGCTGGAAACACCATATATTTT. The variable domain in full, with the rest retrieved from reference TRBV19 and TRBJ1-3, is DGGITQSPKYLFRKEGQNVTLSCEQNLNHDAMYWYRQDPGQGLRLIYYSQIVNDFQKGDIAEGYSVSREKKESFPLTVTSAQKNPTAFYLCASSISTGAGNTIYFGEGSWLTVV.

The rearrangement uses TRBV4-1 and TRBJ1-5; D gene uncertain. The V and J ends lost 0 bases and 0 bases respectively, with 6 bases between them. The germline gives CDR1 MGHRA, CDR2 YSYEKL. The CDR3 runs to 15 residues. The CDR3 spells CASSQDIYSNQPQHF. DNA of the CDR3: TGCGCCAGCAGCCAAGACATCTATAGCAATCAGCCCCAGCATTTT.

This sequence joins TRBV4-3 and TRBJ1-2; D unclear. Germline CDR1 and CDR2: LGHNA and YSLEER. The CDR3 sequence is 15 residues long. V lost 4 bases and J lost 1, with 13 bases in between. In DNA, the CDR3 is TGCGCCAGCAGCCCATCATCTCGCAGTAACTATGGCTACACCTTC. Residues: CASSPSSRSNYGYTF.

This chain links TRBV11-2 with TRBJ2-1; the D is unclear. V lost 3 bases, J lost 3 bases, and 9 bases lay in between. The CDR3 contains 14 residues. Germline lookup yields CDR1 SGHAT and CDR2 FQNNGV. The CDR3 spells CASSFTGNYNEQFF. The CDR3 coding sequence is TGTGCCAGCAGCTTTACTGGGAACTACAATGAGCAGTTCTTC.

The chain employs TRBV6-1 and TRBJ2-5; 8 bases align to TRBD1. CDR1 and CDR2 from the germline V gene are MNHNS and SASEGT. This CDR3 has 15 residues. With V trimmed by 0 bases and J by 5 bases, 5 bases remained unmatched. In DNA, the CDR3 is TGTGCCAGCAGTGAAGCGACAGGGGATAGGGAGACCCAGTACTTC. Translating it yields CASSEATGDRETQYF.

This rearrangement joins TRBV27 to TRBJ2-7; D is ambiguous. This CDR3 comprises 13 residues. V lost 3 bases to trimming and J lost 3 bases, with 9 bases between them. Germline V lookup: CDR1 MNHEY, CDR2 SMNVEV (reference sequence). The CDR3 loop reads CASSFRWNYEQYF. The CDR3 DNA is TGTGCCAGCAGTTTTCGTTGGAACTACGAGCAGTACTTC.

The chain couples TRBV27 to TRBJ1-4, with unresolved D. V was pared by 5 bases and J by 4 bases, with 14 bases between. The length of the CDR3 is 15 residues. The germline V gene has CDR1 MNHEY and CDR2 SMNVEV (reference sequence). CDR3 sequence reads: CASSPDGPFNEKLFF. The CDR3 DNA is TGTGCCAGCAGTCCGGACGGACCCTTTAATGAAAAACTGTTTTTT.